This TCR beta chain was documented in a study of graft-versus-host responses after intestinal transplantation. For this clone: Its antigen is undetermined.

Generated by immunoSEQ multiplex PCR, the TCRdb table keeps only in-frame clones and is missing some. The profile shows about 120,000 clones, approximately 95% of them singletons. The CDR3 has 17 residues. The V gene's germline CDR1 is MNHEY and CDR2 SMNVEV (reference sequence). Trimming cost V 6 bases and J 1 base, with 20 bases left between them. Sequences were derived from unstimulated CD8+ T cells sorted from spleen or lymph node cells, sampled before intestinal transplant. This chain joins TRBV27 and TRBJ2-3, with no clear D. This clonotype originated in a human donor who received an intestinal transplant. This CDR3 reads CASSLRMFVRRTDTQYF. DNA of the CDR3: TGTGCCAGCAGCCTTAGGATGTTTGTCCGCCGCACAGATACGCAGTATTTT.